What follows is one T cell receptor beta chain and its context. The antigen remains unidentified. The PCR had 60 Vbeta and 13 Jbeta primers. The method was immunoSEQ multiplex PCR; TCRdb's version includes in-frame clones alone and lacks a portion of them. This sample lists around 210,000 clones; its ten largest clones have more than 0.75%. Trimming cost V 5 bases and J 2 bases; bases outside gene matches: 9. This CDR3 is 15 amino acids long. Germline V gene sequence: CDR1 MNHEY, CDR2 SMNVEV (reference sequence). This specimen comes from a study of cytomegalovirus exposure and HLA in healthy donors. General study points: A likely sequencing artifact accounted for one observed cluster of highly shared sequence variants.

The sample comprised PBMCs. The chain combines TRBV27 with TRBJ2-7; TRBD1 matches 7 bases. This clonotype was obtained from a woman in her 30s in good health and CMV-seropositive. As DNA, the CDR3 is TGTGCCAGCAGTCCCCGGACAGGTTACGCCTACGAGCAGTACTTC. Translation gives CASSPRTGYAYEQYF.